A single sample gave rise to the 12 T cell receptor beta chains below, sequenced in a study of cytomegalovirus exposure and HLA in healthy donors (dated by TCRdb to about 2017). Libraries were constructed by the immunoSEQ multiplex PCR assay. For the multiplex PCR, a mixture combining 60 forward primers for TCR Vbeta segments and 13 reverse primers for TCR Jbeta segments was used. TCRdb carries this immuneACCESS record with in-frame sequences only. Its versions omit some clonotypes, under half of them owing to an unresolved V gene in the studies checked, with the rest unexplained. Here the sample has more than 140,000 clones; roughly 80% occur a single time. Under 2% of the sample is held by the ten biggest clonotypes. The sample consisted of PBMCs. The receptor set was obtained from a female donor in good health and CMV-seronegative.

Points on this clone: One junction end disagrees with the germline gene, perhaps due to a read error. The chain links TRBV7-7 to TRBJ1-3, with 7 bases aligning to TRBD1. From germline, CDR1 is SSHAT and CDR2 FNYEAQ (reference sequence). The CDR3 is made up of 15 amino acids. CDR3 coding DNA: TGTGCTAGCAGCCGTGGGACAGACTCTGGAAACACCATATATTTT. It codes for CASSRGTDSGNTIYF.

The CDR3 here is CASSPGTADSTDTQYF. In DNA form, the CDR3 reads TGTGCCAGCAGCCCCGGGACAGCAGATAGCACAGATACGCAGTATTTT. The chain is built from TRBV7-9 and TRBJ2-3; 7 bases match TRBD1. Trimming at V came to 5 bases and at J to 0 bases, leaving 8 bases not matched to a gene. Germline V CDR1 and CDR2: SEHNR, FQNEAQ (reference sequence). CDR3 length: 16 amino acids.

This rearrangement joins TRBV9 to TRBJ1-1; 9 nucleotides line up with TRBD1. V lost 4 bases to trimming and J lost 5 bases; unmatched junction nucleotides: 9. Germline-derived CDR1 and CDR2 are SGDLS and YYNGEE. The CDR3 consists of 15 residues. The DNA of the CDR3 is TGTGCCAGCAGCTCCGGGGACAGGGCTTATACTGAAGCTTTCTTT. As protein: CASSSGDRAYTEAFF.

The V gene is TRBV29-1, the J gene TRBJ2-6; TRBD1 is a possible D gene (5 bases). CDR1 is SQVTM and CDR2 is ANQGSEA in the germline V gene. This CDR3 contains 16 residues. V was pared by 3 bases and J by 4 bases, with 16 bases between. In nucleotides, the CDR3 is TGCAGCGTTGAGGGGCAGGGCGGAACCGGGGCCAACGTCCTGACTTTC. It is translated as CSVEGQGGTGANVLTF.

V is TRBV29-1 and J is TRBJ2-5; no reliable D call. There are 12 residues in the CDR3. Germline V lookup: CDR1 SQVTM, CDR2 ANQGSEA. The V end lost 3 bases, the J end lost 1 base, and 6 bases lay between the germline ends. The CDR3 sequence: CSVEHGQETQYF. The CDR3 coding sequence is TGCAGCGTTGAGCACGGCCAAGAGACCCAGTACTTC.

This rearrangement joins TRBV15 to TRBJ2-2, with D unclear. This CDR3 region has 11 residues. Per the germline V gene, CDR1 is LNHNV and CDR2 is YYDKDF (reference sequence). Trimming stripped 5 bases from V and 6 bases from J, with 4 bases between. The CDR3 bases are TGTGCCACCAGCGAGGCCGGGGAGCTGTTTTTT. It codes for CATSEAGELFF.

The chain employs TRBV10-3 and TRBJ1-1; D is possibly TRBD1 (6 bases). The CDR3 is made up of 14 amino acids. Germline V CDR1 and CDR2: ENHRY, SYGVKD. V was cut by 5 bases and J by 1 base, with 11 bases left in between. For the CDR3, the DNA is TGTGCCATCAGTACAGGGTTTCGGAACACTGAAGCTTTCTTT. Protein product: CAISTGFRNTEAFF.

The J gene is TRBJ2-7, the V gene TRBV5-5, with 8 positions matching TRBD2. The length of the CDR3 is 14 residues. With V trimmed by 3 bases and J by 5 bases, 7 bases remained unmatched. Germline CDR1 is SGHKS and CDR2 is YYEKEE (reference sequence). DNA of the CDR3: TGTGCCAGCAGCTCGGGACTAGTTCAGGACGAGCAGTACTTC. Translating gives CASSSGLVQDEQYF.

This chain uses TRBV7-2 with TRBJ1-1; D unclear. Germline lookup yields CDR1 SGHTA and CDR2 FQGNSA. This CDR3 region has 17 residues. Trimming shortened V by 6 bases and J by 4 bases, and 24 bases separated the two germline ends. CDR3 sequence (DNA): TGTGCCAGCAGTTTCCGGCGGGGAGTCGACCGGGGCACTGAAGCTTTCTTT. As protein: CASSFRRGVDRGTEAFF. Supplemented by reference TRBV7-2 and TRBJ1-1, the full variable domain reads GAGVSQSPSNKVTEKGKDVELRCDPISGHTALYWYRQSLGQGLEFLIYFQGNSAPDKSGLPSDRFSAERTGGSVSTLTIQRTQQEDSAVYLCASSFRRGVDRGTEAFFGQGTRLTVV.

V gene TRBV4-1 combines with J gene TRBJ2-1; TRBD1 agrees at 7 bases. This CDR3 is 17 amino acids long. Per the germline V gene, CDR1 is MGHRA and CDR2 is YSYEKL. V dropped 3 bases and J dropped 5; count of bases not matched to a gene: 13. Here the CDR3 DNA reads TGCGCCAGCAGCCACACCAAGGGGGCCTCGTTCGACAATGAGCAGTTCTTC. This translates into CASSHTKGASFDNEQFF.

The chain uses TRBV5-6 and TRBJ1-4, with TRBD1 matching 12 bases. This CDR3 comprises 18 residues. The V segment lost 3 bases and the J segment 3 bases; nucleotides outside the gene matches: 9. Germline V gene lookup returns CDR1 SGHDT and CDR2 YYEEEE. The CDR3 loop reads CASSSTGTGGIANEKLFF. CDR3 DNA sequence: TGTGCCAGCAGCTCCACCGGGACAGGGGGCATCGCTAATGAAAAACTGTTTTTT.

This clone came up a few times. This sequence joins TRBV5-1 and TRBJ2-1, with 10 bases fitting TRBD1. Germline loops: CDR1 SGHRS, CDR2 YFSETQ. The trim removed 3 bases at V and 2 bases at J, leaving 2 bases unmatched. The CDR3 consists of 15 residues. The CDR3 bases are TGCGCCAGCAGCTACGGACAGGGGGCCTACAATGAGCAGTTCTTC. Residues: CASSYGQGAYNEQFF. Together with reference TRBV5-1 and TRBJ2-1, the CDR3 gives the full variable domain: KAGVTQTPRYLIKTRGQQVTLSCSPISGHRSVSWYQQTPGQGLQFLFEYFSETQRNKGNFPGRFSGRQFSNSRSEMNVSTLELGDSALYLCASSYGQGAYNEQFFGPGTRLTVL.